This T cell receptor (beta chain) was captured in a study of type 1 regulatory T cells. As for the study in general: T-allo10 is an in vitro-generated, Tr1-enriched CD4 T cell product specific for alloantigen.

Study-wide results and limits: Type 1 regulatory T cells had a more restricted TCR repertoire than non-type 1 regulatory T cells.

After removal of 6 bases from V and 2 bases from J, the junction contained 4 bases not matched to a gene. Germline-derived CDR1 and CDR2 are SGHTA and FQGNSA. This CDR3 is built from 16 residues. About this clonotype itself: Its target is unknown.

TCRdb ran MiXCR on the reads and lists one entry per CDR3 protein. The sample contains fewer than 75,000 distinct CDR3 sequences, roughly half of which appear only once. Sequenced input: cultured non-Tr1 T cells, either the whole culture or a sorted T cell fraction (not recorded which). J is TRBJ2-2 and V is TRBV7-2, with 12 bases fitting TRBD2. This receptor was taken from a human donor in good health. DNA of the CDR3: TGTGCCAGCAGTTGGACTAGCGGGGTTAACACCGGGGAGCTGTTTTTT. Translating gives CASSWTSGVNTGELFF.